What follows is one TCR beta chain and its context. Its antigen is undetermined. The CDR3 sequence is 14 residues long. The germline V and J ends were trimmed by 4 bases and 5 bases, with 15 bases remaining between them. The germline V gene has CDR1 SGHRS and CDR2 YFSETQ. The sample is drawn from a study of cytomegalovirus exposure and HLA in healthy donors. Study-level points and caveats: Earlier analysis found most TCR beta V segments productive about 90% or about 30% of the time.

The PCR made use of 60 Vbeta and 13 Jbeta primers. Assay used: immunoSEQ multiplex PCR; TCRdb lists only in-frame clones, some missing. Seen here are under 150,000 clones, about 80% observed once, and the top ten hold around 3.6%. This TCR came from a man between 18 and 35 years old in good health and CMV-seronegative. The source material was PBMCs. The rearrangement uses TRBV5-1 and TRBJ1-2; the D gene is possibly TRBD1 (5 bases). Written as DNA, the CDR3 is TGCGCCAGCAGCCCGAATCGACAGCCGTATGGCTACACCTTC. Translating gives CASSPNRQPYGYTF.